This T cell receptor beta chain was sequenced in a study of technical replicates of blood from several donors. Germline loops: CDR1 MDHEN, CDR2 SYDVKM. The CDR3 is 15 amino acids. V was clipped by 6 bases and J by 3 bases; unmatched bases: 10. The assay was immunoSEQ multiplex PCR, and TCRdb's table has in-frame clones only and misses some. The repertoire holds 60,000 to 90,000 clones, around 97% seen once, with approximately 0.2% in the top ten. The chain is built from TRBV28 and TRBJ2-7, with 8 bases that match TRBD1. Sequenced input: T cells isolated from PBMCs. The source of this sequence is a human donor in good health. The DNA of the CDR3 is TGTGCCAGCAGCTCCCCGGACAGGGATCACTACGAGCAGTACTTC. Translating gives CASSSPDRDHYEQYF.